This T cell receptor beta chain was identified in a study of control samples from healthy donors and cancer patients. This CDR3 has 17 amino acids. Looked up from germline, CDR1 is SGHNT and CDR2 is YENEEA. After removal of 4 bases from V and 0 bases from J, the junction contained 7 bases not matched to a gene. The protocol was immunoSEQ multiplex PCR, while the TCRdb copy is restricted to in-frame clones and leaves out a portion. The repertoire holds around 41,000 clones, less than 95% seen once, with about 24% in the top ten. The specimen sequenced was blood. The V call is TRBV11-3, the J call TRBJ2-2; 8 bases fit TRBD2. The clonotype originates from a man aged 60 to 69 in good health. Written as DNA, the CDR3 is TGTGCCAGCAGCTCGTCTAGCGGGCGTACGAACACCGGGGAGCTGTTTTTT. Translated: CASSSSSGRTNTGELFF.